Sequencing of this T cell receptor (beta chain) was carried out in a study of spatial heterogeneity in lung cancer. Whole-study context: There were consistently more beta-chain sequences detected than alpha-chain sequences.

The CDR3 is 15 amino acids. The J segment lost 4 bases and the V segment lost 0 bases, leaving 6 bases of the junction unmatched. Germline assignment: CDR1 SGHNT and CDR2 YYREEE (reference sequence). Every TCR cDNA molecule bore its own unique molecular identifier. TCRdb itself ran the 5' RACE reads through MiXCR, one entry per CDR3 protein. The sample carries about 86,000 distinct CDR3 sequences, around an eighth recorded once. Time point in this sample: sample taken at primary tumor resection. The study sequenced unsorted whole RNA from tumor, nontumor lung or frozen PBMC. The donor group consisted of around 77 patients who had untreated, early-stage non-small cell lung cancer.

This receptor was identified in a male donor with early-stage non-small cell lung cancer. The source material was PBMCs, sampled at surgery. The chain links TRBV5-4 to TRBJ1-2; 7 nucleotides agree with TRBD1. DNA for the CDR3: TGTGCCAGCAGCTTGGGGCAGGGGGGACCCTATGGCTACACCTTC. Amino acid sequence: CASSLGQGGPYGYTF.